Sequencing of this T cell receptor (beta chain) was carried out in a study of CD8+ T cells in alopecia areata. Once RNA had been extracted, it was reverse transcribed into cDNA to act as the sequencing template. Sequenced by immunoSEQ multiplex PCR; TCRdb stores in-frame clones only, minus some. The sample consists of 100,000 to 150,000 clones, roughly 57% of them appearing once. Treatment meaning: oral pan-JAK inhibitor, 5-10 mg twice daily. The junction had 4 bases not matched to a gene; V was cut back by 0 bases and J by 3 bases. This CDR3 has 16 amino acids. The germline V gene has CDR1 SGDLS and CDR2 YYNGEE.

This clonotype was obtained from a human donor with alopecia areata. The rearrangement links TRBV9 to TRBJ2-1, with TRBD1 matching 9 bases. This specimen consisted of CD4+ T cells sorted from blood, obtained at week 4, from a patient treated with tofacitinib. CDR3 sequence reads: CASSVAGTGIYNEQFF. The CDR3 nucleotides read TGTGCCAGCAGCGTAGCCGGGACAGGGATCTACAATGAGCAGTTCTTC.